One and the same sample provided the 24 T cell receptor beta chains below, sequenced in a study of blood T cells in healthy people across ages. A sample-barcoded 5' primer and a J-beta primer mix were used in a second PCR of about 7 to 12 cycles. TCRdb analysed the 5' RACE reads with MiXCR anew, one entry per CDR3 protein. Among 550,000 to 600,000 distinct CDR3 sequences, roughly a quarter were seen once, and the ten largest hold around a sixth. The sequenced sample was blood. These TCRs come from a woman in her 70s in good health.

Comments on this clonotype: Its ends do not fully match the called genes, so a read error is possible. The chain carries TRBV29-1 and TRBJ2-5; perhaps TRBD2 as D (5 bases). CDR1 is SQVTM and CDR2 is ANQGSEA in the germline V gene. The CDR3 is made up of 13 amino acids. CDR3 loop: CSIEASQQETQYF. CDR3 DNA: TGCAGCATTGAGGCTAGCCAGCAAGAGACCCAGTACTTC.

This sequence joins TRBV21-1 and TRBJ2-7; the table names TRBD2, a call not compared with the DNA. TRBV21-1 is reported as a pseudogene. CDR3 length: 16 amino acids. The CDR3: CASSLPAKKSSYGQYF. The DNA for the CDR3 is TGTGCCAGCAGCCTCCCCGCGAAGAAGAGCTCCTACGGGCAGTACTTC.

The V call is TRBV15, the J call TRBJ1-6; D is unclear. The CDR3 spans 16 residues. V was trimmed by 2 bases and J by 8 bases, leaving 16 bases between them. Germline V lookup: CDR1 LNHNV, CDR2 YYDKDF (reference sequence). The CDR3 reads CATSRQHRALYSPLHF. The CDR3 bases are TGTGCCACCAGCAGACAGCACCGGGCCCTATATTCACCCCTCCACTTT.

This rearrangement joins TRBV7-2 to TRBJ1-6, with 10 bases that match TRBD1. Germline lookup yields CDR1 SGHTA and CDR2 FQGNSA. V lost 6 bases, J lost 2 bases, and 1 base stayed unmatched. CDR3 length: 15 residues. The CDR3 sequence: CASSGTGAYNSPLHF. DNA for the CDR3: TGTGCCAGCAGTGGGACAGGGGCCTATAATTCACCCCTCCACTTT.

This chain links TRBV21-1 with TRBJ2-3; the D call of TRBD1 is as the table states it, not checked on the DNA. TRBV21-1 is flagged as a pseudogene. The CDR3 contains 13 residues. In nucleotides, the CDR3 is TGTGCCAGTACAGGTTTTCGGCTACGTACGCAGTATTTT. Translation gives CASTGFRLRTQYF.

The table lists this clonotype with a few counts. The gene calls are TRBV13 and TRBJ2-1; 10 bases match TRBD2. This CDR3 has 14 residues. The V and J ends lost 3 bases and 5 bases, in that order; junction bases with no gene match: 1. Germline assignment: CDR1 PRHDT and CDR2 FYEKMQ (reference sequence). The CDR3 nucleotides are TGTGCCAGCAGCTTCACTAGCGGGGACAATGAGCAGTTCTTC. As protein: CASSFTSGDNEQFF. Based on the CDR3 plus reference TRBV13 and TRBJ2-1, the full variable domain is AAGVIQSPRHLIKEKRETATLKCYPIPRHDTVYWYQQGPGQDPQFLISFYEKMQSDKGSIPDRFSAQQFSDYHSELNMSSLELGDSALYFCASSFTSGDNEQFFGPGTRLTVL.

The V call is TRBV7-2, the J call TRBJ1-2; 8 bases are shared with TRBD1. Germline V gene lookup returns CDR1 SGHTA and CDR2 FQGNSA. This CDR3 is 15 amino acids long. Trimming cost V 0 bases and J 8 bases; bases outside gene matches: 8. CDR3 residues: CASSLASGGAGGYTF. In DNA form, the CDR3 reads TGTGCCAGCAGCTTAGCTTCAGGGGGCGCAGGCGGCTACACCTTC. Supplemented by reference TRBV7-2 and TRBJ1-2, the full variable domain reads GAGVSQSPSNKVTEKGKDVELRCDPISGHTALYWYRQSLGQGLEFLIYFQGNSAPDKSGLPSDRFSAERTGGSVSTLTIQRTQQEDSAVYLCASSLASGGAGGYTFGSGTRLTVV.

The V and J genes are TRBV11-3 and TRBJ2-1; 14 bases map to TRBD2. Germline CDR1 is SGHNT and CDR2 is YENEEA. This CDR3 comprises 16 residues. Losses at the gene ends were 1 base for V and 7 bases for J; bases not matched to a gene: 3. As DNA, the CDR3 is TGTGCCAGCAGCTTAGTGACTAGCGGGGGGGCTAATGAGCAGTTCTTC. Translating gives CASSLVTSGGANEQFF.

The chain carries TRBV13 and TRBJ1-1; the D gene is possibly TRBD1 (5 bases). Trimming removed 4 bases from V and 8 bases from J, with 11 bases in between. Germline CDR1 PRHDT, CDR2 FYEKMQ (reference sequence). This CDR3 is 12 amino acids long. CDR3 in amino acids: CASSSPGPEAFF. The CDR3 nucleotides are TGTGCCAGCAGCTCGCCGGGACCCGAAGCTTTCTTT.

This clonotype has a handful of counts. The chain is built from TRBV18 and TRBJ2-1, with D hard to call. Per the germline V gene, CDR1 is KGHSH and CDR2 is LQKENI. Between the trimmed V and J ends, which lost 5 bases and 0 bases, there was a span of 8 bases. CDR3 length equals 14 residues. DNA of the CDR3: TGTGCCAGCTCAGAGACCCGCTCCTACAATGAGCAGTTCTTC. Amino acid sequence: CASSETRSYNEQFF.

The rearrangement joins TRBV28 to TRBJ2-5; D is ambiguous. The better agreement between TRBJ2-7 and the DNA end casts doubt on the J call. Germline V gene sequence: CDR1 MDHEN, CDR2 SYDVKM. The CDR3 sequence is 14 residues long. The CDR3 loop is CASSSTVPPYEQYF. The CDR3 bases are TGTGCCAGCAGTTCTACAGTACCCCCCTACGAGCAGTACTTC.

The chain recombines TRBV20-1 with TRBJ2-5; D remains ambiguous. The CDR3 consists of 10 residues. Germline V gene lookup returns CDR1 DFQATT and CDR2 SNEGSKA (reference sequence). V lost 7 bases, J lost 5 bases, and 8 bases lay in between. The CDR3 DNA follows: TGCAGTGGTAAAGACGAGACCCAGTACTTC. Protein sequence: CSGKDETQYF.

V is TRBV7-3 and J is TRBJ2-7; D may match TRBD1 or TRBD2 (5 bases each). The CDR3 runs to 13 residues. Germline CDR1 is SGHTA and CDR2 is FQGTGA. Trimming took off 1 base at V and 4 bases at J, with 8 bases between the two ends. CDR3: CASSLIEGYEQYF. The CDR3 nucleotides read TGTGCCAGCAGCTTAATCGAGGGGTACGAGCAGTACTTC. Full variable domain (rest looked up from reference TRBV7-3 and TRBJ2-7): GAGVSQTPSNKVTEKGKYVELRCDPISGHTALYWYRQSLGQGPEFLIYFQGTGAADDSGLPNDRFFAVRPEGSVSTLKIQRTERGDSAVYLCASSLIEGYEQYFGPGTRLTVT.

The chain joins TRBV15 to TRBJ1-1; D is undetermined. CDR1 and CDR2 (germline): LNHNV, YYDKDF (reference sequence). The V gene lost 0 bases and the J gene lost 6 bases, with 20 bases spanning the gap. CDR3 length: 17 residues. This CDR3 is CATSRDDRGWGNAEAFF. The CDR3 DNA reads TGTGCCACCAGCAGAGATGATCGGGGTTGGGGTAACGCTGAAGCTTTCTTT.

The genes are TRBV6-2 or TRBV6-3 and TRBJ2-5; perhaps D is TRBD1 or TRBD2 (5 bases each). Germline loops: CDR1 MNHEY, CDR2 SVGEGT. Trimming cost V 6 bases and J 4 bases, with 18 bases left between them. The CDR3 spans 15 residues. The CDR3 spells CASSGGGTLGETQYF. The CDR3 DNA follows: TGTGCCAGCAGCGGAGGTGGGACCTTGGGAGAGACCCAGTACTTC.

This clonotype was seen ten or more times. This chain uses TRBV10-3 with TRBJ2-7; no definite D call. The CDR3 has 13 residues. CDR1 and CDR2 (germline): ENHRY, SYGVKD. V dropped 0 bases and J dropped 5 bases, with 8 bases sitting between them. The CDR3 spells CAISESAYDEQYF. The DNA for the CDR3 is TGTGCCATCAGTGAGTCGGCGTACGACGAGCAGTACTTC.

A few counts support this clonotype. V is TRBV4-1 and J is TRBJ2-5; tentatively, D is TRBD2 (6 bases). V was pared by 2 bases and J by 2 bases, with 18 bases between. Germline CDR1 and CDR2: MGHRA and YSYEKL. The CDR3 sequence is 17 residues long. CDR3 in amino acids: CASSQQGLGIYQETQYF. In nucleotides, the CDR3 is TGCGCCAGCAGCCAACAGGGACTCGGGATATATCAAGAGACCCAGTACTTC.

This chain links TRBV3-1 with TRBJ2-1, with 9 bases matching TRBD1. From germline, CDR1 is LGHDT and CDR2 YNNKEL (reference sequence). V lost 4 bases and J lost 5; bases outside the gene matches: 9. The CDR3 spans 16 residues. CDR3 residues: CASSLSGTGNHNEQFF. The CDR3 coding sequence is TGTGCCAGCAGCCTCTCCGGGACAGGGAATCACAATGAGCAGTTCTTC.

This clonotype has a handful of counts. This chain connects TRBV11-2 to TRBJ2-7; D remains ambiguous. V shed 5 bases and J shed 5 bases, with 13 bases lying between them. This CDR3 spans 13 amino acids. Germline loops: CDR1 SGHAT, CDR2 FQNNGV. The chain's CDR3 is CASSADLPHEQYF. As DNA, the CDR3 is TGTGCCAGCAGCGCAGATTTACCCCACGAGCAGTACTTC.

The chain links TRBV5-1 to TRBJ2-5; D could derive from TRBD1 or TRBD2 (5 bases each). The tail of the sequence fits TRBJ2-7 better, so the J call may be wrong. This CDR3 is built from 13 residues. Germline V CDR1 and CDR2: SGHRS, YFSETQ. As DNA, the CDR3 is TGCGCCAGCAGCTTGGTATTAGGGACCGAGCAGTACTTC. It translates to CASSLVLGTEQYF.

The chain couples TRBV14 to TRBJ2-2, with D unresolved. This CDR3 comprises 12 residues. From germline, CDR1 is SGHDN and CDR2 FVKESK. Deletions cut 3 bases from V and 5 bases from J, with 4 bases between. The CDR3 is CASSQETGELFF. DNA for the CDR3: TGTGCCAGCAGCCAGGAGACCGGGGAGCTGTTTTTT.

This CDR3 reads CTSSPGGLGIQPQHF. CDR3 DNA: TGTACCAGCAGCCCCGGGGGGTTAGGGATCCAGCCCCAGCATTTT. The rearrangement uses TRBV7-2 and TRBJ1-5; TRBD1 is a possible D gene (5 bases). This CDR3 comprises 15 residues. Trimming took 5 bases from V and 7 from J, leaving 18 bases between them. CDR1 and CDR2 (germline): SGHTA, FQGNSA.

The J gene is TRBJ2-5, the V gene TRBV4-3; 8 positions match TRBD2. The J call could be wrong; TRBJ2-1 is a better fit for the DNA end. Germline V gene data show CDR1 as LGHNA and CDR2 as YSLEER. The CDR3 sequence is 22 residues long. The CDR3 spells CASSQELLKGKLVRGGRAEQFF. CDR3 coding DNA: TGCGCCAGCAGCCAAGAACTCTTGAAGGGGAAACTCGTCCGGGGGGGCCGCGCTGAGCAGTTCTTC.

The chain recombines TRBV11-3 with TRBJ2-7; the D gene is possibly TRBD2 (5 bases). With 7 bases removed from V and 4 bases from J, the gap between germline ends came to 8 bases. The CDR3 totals 11 residues. Germline lookup yields CDR1 SGHNT and CDR2 YENEEA. CDR3 bases: TGTGCCAGCACGGGATTATACGAGCAGTACTTC. Protein sequence: CASTGLYEQYF.